The sequence of this T cell receptor (beta chain) was determined in a study of T cell changes during pregnancy in multiple sclerosis. Sequenced by immunoSEQ multiplex PCR; TCRdb stores in-frame clones only, minus some. In the table there are approximately 92,000 clones, around 94% of which are singletons. The sequencing used peripheral blood, collected in the first trimester of pregnancy. The clonotype was recovered from a female donor with multiple sclerosis, enrolled in a pregnancy study.

CDR3 region: CASSLPGGNTEAFF. The CDR3 DNA is TGTGCCAGCAGCCTGCCGGGAGGGAACACTGAAGCTTTCTTT. The rearrangement joins TRBV6-6 to TRBJ1-1; D gene uncertain. The germline V gene has CDR1 MNHNY and CDR2 SVGAGI (reference sequence). Trimming shortened V by 6 bases and J by 1 base, and 12 bases separated the two germline ends. This CDR3 has 14 residues.